Detailed here is one T cell receptor beta chain. Its target is not known. The germline CDR1 and CDR2 sequences are SGHAT and FQNNGV. The junction had 17 bases not matched to a gene; V was cut back by 4 bases and J by 5 bases. CDR3 size: 18 residues. This entry belongs to a study of T cell repertoires in cytomegalovirus infection. Study information: CMV infection together with matching HLA type was indicated by public TCR beta signatures.

Via MiXCR, TCRdb re-called the reads, giving one row per CDR3 protein. The sample records about 830,000 distinct CDR3 sequences, 30% to 35% being singletons. The receptor comes from a human donor in good health (CMV status not recorded). Some clones in this sample may be carry-over from other donors' samples. Sequences were derived from cultured CD8+ T cells from PBMCs, sampled from culture after CMV antigen stimulation. The chain links TRBV11-2 to TRBJ2-4, with 7 bases matching TRBD1. The CDR3 nucleotides are TGTGCCAGCAGCTCGAGGGTAGACAGGGCAGGCAGGCAAAACATTCAGTACTTC. This sequence encodes CASSSRVDRAGRQNIQYF.